Listed below are T cell receptor beta chains from one sample, sequenced in a study of OX40 agonist ivuxolimab in advanced cancers. The table came from immunoSEQ multiplex PCR; TCRdb's copy has only in-frame clones and leaves some out. Among 70,000 or so clones, approximately 90% were seen once, and the ten largest hold more than 7.5%. The sample was CD4+ or CD8+ T cells sorted from blood, taken in a trial of the OX40 agonist ivuxolimab. These receptors originate from an adult with an advanced solid tumor such as melanoma, head and neck, liver or kidney cancer. The CDR3 runs from the conserved cysteine through the conserved F or W. D genes are given only for firm matches. Size tells how often a clone was seen (once, few, many) or the class of an expanded clone, and some rows leave it out.

v_call,d_call,j_call,clone_size,cdr3_aa,cdr3_nt
TRBV5-5,NA,TRBJ2-7,NA,CASRYTGNLYEQYF,TGTGCCAGCCGTTACACTGGCAATTTATACGAGCAGTACTTC
TRBV12-5,NA,TRBJ2-7,NA,CASGLTAYEQYF,TGTGCTAGTGGTTTAACGGCCTACGAGCAGTACTTC
TRBV5-1,TRBD1,TRBJ1-1,NA,CASSYRTGDTEAFF,TGCGCCAGCAGCTACCGGACAGGGGACACTGAAGCTTTCTTT
TRBV2,TRBD1,TRBJ1-5,NA,CASSDGQGPYSNQPQHF,TGTGCCAGCAGCGATGGACAGGGGCCTTATAGCAATCAGCCCCAGCATTTT
TRBV10-1,NA,TRBJ2-2,few,CASSEVTGERDTGELFF,TGCGCCAGCAGTGAGGTGACAGGAGAGCGGGACACCGGGGAGCTGTTTTTT
TRBV15,NA,TRBJ2-2,NA,CATSRGADESWTGELFF,TGTGCCACCAGCAGAGGGGCCGACGAAAGCTGGACCGGGGAGCTGTTTTTT
TRBV5-1,TRBD1,TRBJ2-6,few,CASSKETGWGANVLTF,TGCGCCAGCAGCAAGGAGACAGGGTGGGGGGCCAACGTCCTGACTTTC
TRBV9,TRBD2,TRBJ2-5,NA,CASSVAAGGILETQYF,TGTGCCAGCAGCGTAGCGGCGGGGGGGATTTTAGAGACCCAGTACTTC
TRBV4-1,NA,TRBJ1-2,NA,CASSQESGVYGYTF,TGCGCCAGCAGCCAAGAGTCAGGGGTATATGGCTACACCTTC
TRBV30,TRBD2,TRBJ2-7,NA,CAWRAGGTYEQYF,TGTGCCTGGAGGGCCGGGGGGACCTACGAGCAGTACTTC
TRBV7-6,TRBD1,TRBJ1-1,NA,CASSSGGGNTEAFF,TGTGCCAGCAGCTCAGGGGGCGGGAACACTGAAGCTTTCTTT
TRBV9,TRBD2,TRBJ2-7,NA,CASSVSGGIPYEQYF,TGTGCCAGCAGCGTCTCCGGGGGGATTCCCTACGAGCAGTACTTC
TRBV27,NA,TRBJ2-6,NA,CASSFSSGANVLTF,TGTGCCAGCAGTTTCAGCTCTGGGGCCAACGTCCTGACTTTC
TRBV9,TRBD1,TRBJ1-2,NA,CASSVGPTGGYGYTF,TGTGCCAGCAGCGTAGGCCCTACAGGGGGCTATGGCTACACCTTC
TRBV7-6,NA,TRBJ2-1,NA,CASSFPRDTINNEQFF,TGTGCCAGCAGCTTTCCCCGGGACACAATCAACAATGAGCAGTTCTTC
TRBV19,NA,TRBJ2-1,NA,CASSTTGYEQFF,TGTGCCAGTAGTACAACAGGATATGAGCAGTTCTTC
TRBV2,NA,TRBJ1-2,NA,CASSDPATENYGYTF,TGTGCCAGCAGTGACCCCGCGACTGAGAACTATGGCTACACCTTC
TRBV11-2,NA,TRBJ2-7,NA,CASSSHPPAGHPYEQYF,TGTGCCAGCAGCTCACACCCACCGGCGGGGCACCCCTACGAGCAGTACTTC
TRBV4-1,TRBD1,TRBJ1-2,NA,CASSHRDRNYGYTF,TGCGCCAGCAGCCACCGGGACAGAAACTATGGCTACACCTTC
TRBV9,NA,TRBJ2-3,once,CASSVALGPPTDTQYF,TGTGCCAGCAGCGTAGCTCTGGGGCCCCCCACAGATACGCAGTATTTT
TRBV9,NA,TRBJ2-3,NA,CASSVGALRITDTQYF,TGTGCCAGCAGCGTAGGTGCGTTGAGAATCACAGATACGCAGTATTTT
TRBV4-1,NA,TRBJ1-1,NA,CASSGGPEAFF,TGCGCCAGCAGCGGGGGGCCTGAAGCTTTCTTT
TRBV11-2,NA,TRBJ1-1,NA,CASSFSGFEAFF,TGTGCCAGCAGCTTTTCAGGGTTTGAAGCTTTCTTT
TRBV7-6,NA,TRBJ2-3,NA,CASRGSGVSLDTQYF,TGTGCCAGCAGGGGAAGTGGGGTGTCGTTAGATACGCAGTATTTT
TRBV6-5,NA,TRBJ2-7,NA,CASRYSQNYEQYF,TGTGCCAGCAGGTACAGCCAGAATTACGAGCAGTACTTC
TRBV5-1,NA,TRBJ2-7,NA,CASSRGPYEQYF,TGCGCCAGCAGTCGGGGGCCCTACGAGCAGTACTTC
TRBV7-8,TRBD1,TRBJ1-2,NA,CASSGTALTRGYTF,TGTGCCAGCAGTGGGACAGCCCTAACGCGGGGCTACACCTTC
TRBV5-1,NA,TRBJ2-3,NA,CASSWGGDTQYF,TGCGCCAGCAGCTGGGGTGGGGATACGCAGTATTTT
TRBV9,TRBD1,TRBJ1-5,NA,CASSPDGTGGYQPQHF,TGTGCCAGCAGCCCAGACGGGACAGGGGGCTATCAGCCCCAGCATTTT
TRBV11-2,TRBD1,TRBJ2-7,NA,CASSFNGQGLPYEQYF,TGTGCCAGCAGCTTCAATGGACAGGGACTGCCCTACGAGCAGTACTTC
TRBV13,NA,TRBJ1-2,NA,CASSPWGTDYGYTF,TGTGCCAGCAGCCCCTGGGGGACCGACTATGGCTACACCTTC
TRBV4-1,TRBD2,TRBJ2-3,once,CASSPLAGVVEDTQYF,TGCGCCAGCAGCCCTTTAGCGGGGGTCGTTGAAGATACGCAGTATTTT
TRBV4-1,TRBD2,TRBJ2-7,once,CASSQGGGSSYEQYF,TGCGCCAGCAGCCAAGGCGGGGGGAGCTCCTACGAGCAGTACTTC
TRBV9,TRBD1,TRBJ2-2,once,CASSVEGARTGELFF,TGTGCCAGCAGCGTAGAGGGGGCCCGGACCGGGGAGCTGTTTTTT
TRBV4-1,NA,TRBJ1-5,NA,CASSQDDTNQPQHF,TGCGCCAGCAGCCAAGATGATACGAATCAGCCCCAGCATTTT
TRBV6-6,NA,TRBJ1-1,few,CASSPDSLGTEAFF,TGTGCCAGCAGTCCTGACAGCCTAGGAACTGAAGCTTTCTTT
TRBV1,NA,TRBJ1-3,NA,CTSSHNQDRGYGNTIYF,TGCACCAGCAGCCACAACCAGGACAGGGGGTATGGAAACACCATATATTTT
TRBV6-6,NA,TRBJ2-7,once,CASSPGGYEQYF,TGTGCCAGCAGCCCAGGTGGTTACGAGCAGTACTTC
TRBV11-2,NA,TRBJ1-2,NA,CASSLGGLSLYGYTF,TGTGCCAGCAGCTTGGGGGGCCTTTCCCTCTATGGCTACACCTTC
TRBV6-1,TRBD2,TRBJ2-3,NA,CASSLAGGDTDTQYF,TGTGCCAGCAGTTTAGCGGGGGGGGACACAGATACGCAGTATTTT
TRBV13,NA,TRBJ1-3,NA,CASSLSGNTIYF,TGTGCCAGCAGCCTCTCTGGAAACACCATATATTTT
TRBV25-1,NA,TRBJ1-5,NA,CASSEVGLNQPQHF,TGTGCCAGCAGTGAGGTGGGGCTTAATCAGCCCCAGCATTTT
TRBV27,NA,TRBJ2-7,once,CASSLTLSYEQYF,TGTGCCAGCAGTTTGACACTCTCCTACGAGCAGTACTTC
TRBV29-1,NA,TRBJ1-1,few,CSANGRGQYEAFF,TGCAGCGCCAACGGCAGGGGTCAATATGAAGCTTTCTTT
TRBV11-2,NA,TRBJ2-4,NA,CASSLGGAAKNIQYF,TGTGCCAGCAGCTTAGGGGGGGCGGCCAAAAACATTCAGTACTTC
TRBV7-6,TRBD1,TRBJ1-2,NA,CASSHRTGDVWGYTF,TGTGCCAGCAGCCATAGGACAGGGGACGTCTGGGGCTACACCTTC